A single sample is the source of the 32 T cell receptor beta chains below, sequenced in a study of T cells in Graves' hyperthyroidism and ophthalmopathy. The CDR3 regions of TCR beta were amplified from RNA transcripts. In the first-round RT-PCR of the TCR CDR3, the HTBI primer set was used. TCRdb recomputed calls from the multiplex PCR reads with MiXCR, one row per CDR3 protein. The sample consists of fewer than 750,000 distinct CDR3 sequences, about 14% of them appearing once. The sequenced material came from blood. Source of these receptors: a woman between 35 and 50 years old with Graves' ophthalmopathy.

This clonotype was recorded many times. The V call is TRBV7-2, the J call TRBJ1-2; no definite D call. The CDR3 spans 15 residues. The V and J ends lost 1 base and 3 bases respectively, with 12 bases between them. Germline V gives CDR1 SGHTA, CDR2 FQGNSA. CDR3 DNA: TGTGCCAGCAGCTTAGAAGTCCACGGGGACTATGGCTACACCTTC. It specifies CASSLEVHGDYGYTF.

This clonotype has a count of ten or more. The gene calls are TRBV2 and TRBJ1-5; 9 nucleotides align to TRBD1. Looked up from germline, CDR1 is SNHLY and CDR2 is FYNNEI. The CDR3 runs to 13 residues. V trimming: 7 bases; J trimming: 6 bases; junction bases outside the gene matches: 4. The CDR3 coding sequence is TGTGCCAGCAATACAGGGGGCGGTCAGCCCCAGCATTTT. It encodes CASNTGGGQPQHF. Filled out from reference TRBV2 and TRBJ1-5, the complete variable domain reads EPEVTQTPSHQVTQMGQEVILRCVPISNHLYFYWYRQILGQKVEFLVSFYNNEISEKSEIFDDQFSVERPDGSNFTLKIRSTKLEDSAMYFCASNTGGGQPQHFGDGTRLSIL.

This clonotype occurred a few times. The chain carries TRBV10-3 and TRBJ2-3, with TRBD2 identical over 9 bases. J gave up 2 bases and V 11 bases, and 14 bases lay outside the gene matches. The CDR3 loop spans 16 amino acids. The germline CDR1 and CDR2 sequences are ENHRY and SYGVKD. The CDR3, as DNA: TGTGCCTCGGGAGGGGCTAGCGGGACCCTCACAGATACGCAGTATTTT. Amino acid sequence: CASGGASGTLTDTQYF.

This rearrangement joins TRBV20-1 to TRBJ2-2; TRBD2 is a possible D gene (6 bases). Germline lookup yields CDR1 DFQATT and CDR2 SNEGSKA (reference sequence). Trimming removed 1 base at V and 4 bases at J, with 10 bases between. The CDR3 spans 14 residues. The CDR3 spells CSARVGGSTGELFF. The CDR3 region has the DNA TGCAGTGCTAGAGTAGGAGGGAGCACCGGGGAGCTGTTTTTT.

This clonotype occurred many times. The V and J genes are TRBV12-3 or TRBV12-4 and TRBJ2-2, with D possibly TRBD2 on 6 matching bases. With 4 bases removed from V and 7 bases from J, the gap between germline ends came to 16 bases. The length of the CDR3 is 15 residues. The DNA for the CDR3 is TGTGCCAGCAGTTGGGGAACAGGAGGGATCGGGGAGCTGTTTTTT. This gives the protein CASSWGTGGIGELFF.

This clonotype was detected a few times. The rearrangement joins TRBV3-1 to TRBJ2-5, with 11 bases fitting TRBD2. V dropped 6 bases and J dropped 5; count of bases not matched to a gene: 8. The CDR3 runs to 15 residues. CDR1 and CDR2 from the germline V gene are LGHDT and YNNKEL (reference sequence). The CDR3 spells CASRKGLAELETQYF. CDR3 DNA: TGTGCCAGCAGAAAGGGACTAGCGGAACTGGAGACCCAGTACTTC.

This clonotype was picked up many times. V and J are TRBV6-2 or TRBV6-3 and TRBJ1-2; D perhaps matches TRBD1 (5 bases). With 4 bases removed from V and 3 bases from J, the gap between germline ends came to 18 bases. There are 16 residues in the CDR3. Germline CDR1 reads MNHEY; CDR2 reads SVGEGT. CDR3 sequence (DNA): TGTGCCAGCAGTTCCCGTATGGGGCAGGGCGACTATGGCTACACCTTC. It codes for CASSSRMGQGDYGYTF.

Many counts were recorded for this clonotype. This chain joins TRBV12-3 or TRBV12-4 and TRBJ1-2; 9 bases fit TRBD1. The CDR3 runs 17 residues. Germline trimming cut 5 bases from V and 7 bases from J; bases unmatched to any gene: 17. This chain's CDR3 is CASSALPQTGGLGGYTF. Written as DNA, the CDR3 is TGTGCCAGCAGTGCCCTACCTCAGACAGGGGGTCTTGGTGGCTACACCTTC.

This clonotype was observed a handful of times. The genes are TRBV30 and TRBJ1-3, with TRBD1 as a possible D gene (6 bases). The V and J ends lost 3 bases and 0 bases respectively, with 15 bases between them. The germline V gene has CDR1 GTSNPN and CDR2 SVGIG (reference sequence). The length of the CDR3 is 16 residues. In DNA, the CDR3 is TGTGCCTGGAGCGACGGACAGTTTTACTCTGGAAACACCATATATTTT. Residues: CAWSDGQFYSGNTIYF.

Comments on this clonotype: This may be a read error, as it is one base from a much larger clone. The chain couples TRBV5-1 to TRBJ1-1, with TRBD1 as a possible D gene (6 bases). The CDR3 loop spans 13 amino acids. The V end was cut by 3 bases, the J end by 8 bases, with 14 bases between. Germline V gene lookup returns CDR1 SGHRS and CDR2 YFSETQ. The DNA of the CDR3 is TGCGCCAGCAGCTCGGATCCCGGGACAGAAGCTTTCTTT. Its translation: CASSSDPGTEAFF. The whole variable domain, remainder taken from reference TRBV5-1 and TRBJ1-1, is KAGVTQTPRYLIKTRGQQVTLSCSPISGHRSVSWYQQTPGQGLQFLFEYFSETQRNKGNFPGRFSGRQFSNSRSEMNVSTLELGDSALYLCASSSDPGTEAFFGQGTRLTVV.

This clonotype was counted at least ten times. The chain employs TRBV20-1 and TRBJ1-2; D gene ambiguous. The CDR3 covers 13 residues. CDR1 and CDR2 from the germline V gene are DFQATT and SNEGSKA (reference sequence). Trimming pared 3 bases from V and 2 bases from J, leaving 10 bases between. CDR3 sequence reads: CSASEPRNYGYTF. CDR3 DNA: TGCAGTGCTAGCGAACCCCGGAACTATGGCTACACCTTC.

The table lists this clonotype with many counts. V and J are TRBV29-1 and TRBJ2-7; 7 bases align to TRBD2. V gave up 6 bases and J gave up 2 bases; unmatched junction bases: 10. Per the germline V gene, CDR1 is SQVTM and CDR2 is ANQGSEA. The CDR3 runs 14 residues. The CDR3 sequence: CSVLFGGETYEQYF. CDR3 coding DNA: TGCAGCGTCTTGTTTGGGGGGGAAACCTACGAGCAGTACTTC.

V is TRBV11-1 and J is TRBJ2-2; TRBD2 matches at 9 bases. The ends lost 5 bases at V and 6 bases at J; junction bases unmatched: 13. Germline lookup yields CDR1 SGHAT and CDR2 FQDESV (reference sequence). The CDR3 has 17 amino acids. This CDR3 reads CASSPGGLAGPAGELFF. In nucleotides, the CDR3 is TGTGCCAGCAGCCCAGGGGGGCTAGCGGGACCGGCCGGGGAGCTGTTTTTT.

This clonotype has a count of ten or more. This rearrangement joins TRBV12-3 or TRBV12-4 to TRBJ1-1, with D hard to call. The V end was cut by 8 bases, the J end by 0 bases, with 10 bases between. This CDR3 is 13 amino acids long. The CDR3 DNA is TGTGCCAGCGACGGGCCGGTGAACACTGAAGCTTTCTTT. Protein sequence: CASDGPVNTEAFF.

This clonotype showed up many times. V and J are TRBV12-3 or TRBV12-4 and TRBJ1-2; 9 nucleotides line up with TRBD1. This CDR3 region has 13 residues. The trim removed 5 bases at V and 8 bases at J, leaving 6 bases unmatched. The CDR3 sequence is CASSRDRERGYTF. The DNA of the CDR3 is TGTGCCAGCAGTCGGGACAGGGAAAGGGGCTACACCTTC.

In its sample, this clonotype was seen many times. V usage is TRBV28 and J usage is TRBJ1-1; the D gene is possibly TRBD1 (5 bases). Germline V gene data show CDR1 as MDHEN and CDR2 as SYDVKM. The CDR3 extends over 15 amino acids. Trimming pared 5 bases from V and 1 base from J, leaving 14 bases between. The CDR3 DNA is TGTGCCAGCAGTCCCCTACAGGTGGGGAACACTGAAGCTTTCTTT. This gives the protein CASSPLQVGNTEAFF.

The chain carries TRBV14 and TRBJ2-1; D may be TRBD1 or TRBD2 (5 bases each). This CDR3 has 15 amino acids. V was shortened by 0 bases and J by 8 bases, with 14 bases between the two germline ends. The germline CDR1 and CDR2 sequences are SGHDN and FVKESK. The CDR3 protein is CASSQEPGRRDEQFF. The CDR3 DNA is TGTGCCAGCAGCCAAGAACCGGGACGGCGGGATGAGCAGTTCTTC.

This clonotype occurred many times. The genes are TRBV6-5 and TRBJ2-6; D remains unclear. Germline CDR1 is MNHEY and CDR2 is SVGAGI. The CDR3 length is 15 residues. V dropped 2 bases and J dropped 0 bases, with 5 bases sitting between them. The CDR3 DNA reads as TGTGCCAGCAGTTACGACTCCTCTGGGGCCAACGTCCTGACTTTC. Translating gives CASSYDSSGANVLTF.

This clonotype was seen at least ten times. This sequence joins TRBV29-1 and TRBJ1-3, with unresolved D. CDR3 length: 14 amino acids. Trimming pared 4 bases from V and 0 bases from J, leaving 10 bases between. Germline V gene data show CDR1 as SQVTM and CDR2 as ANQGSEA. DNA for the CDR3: TGCAGCGTTGTTGAGTCAACCTCTGGAAACACCATATATTTT. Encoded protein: CSVVESTSGNTIYF.

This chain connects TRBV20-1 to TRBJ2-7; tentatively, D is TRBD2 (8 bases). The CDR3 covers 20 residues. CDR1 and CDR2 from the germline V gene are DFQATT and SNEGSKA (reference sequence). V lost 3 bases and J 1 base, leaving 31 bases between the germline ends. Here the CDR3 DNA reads TGCAGTGCTAGTCGTCCGGGGACAGTACTCACTAGCGGCCCTTCCTACGAGCAGTACTTC. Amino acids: CSASRPGTVLTSGPSYEQYF.

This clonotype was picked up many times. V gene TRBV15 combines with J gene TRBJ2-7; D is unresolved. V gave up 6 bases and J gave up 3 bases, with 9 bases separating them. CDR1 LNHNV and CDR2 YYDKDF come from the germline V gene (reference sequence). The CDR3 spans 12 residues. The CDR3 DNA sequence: TGTGCCACCAGTTCAGGTATCTACGAGCAGTACTTC. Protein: CATSSGIYEQYF.

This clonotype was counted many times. This CDR3 reads CASMAPRSTEAFF. The DNA of the CDR3 is TGTGCCAGTATGGCCCCCAGGAGCACTGAAGCTTTCTTT. The chain couples TRBV19 to TRBJ1-1, with D hard to call. The germline V and J ends were trimmed by 7 bases and 4 bases, with 13 bases remaining between them. CDR3 size: 13 residues. The germline V gene has CDR1 LNHDA and CDR2 SQIVND (reference sequence). Combining the CDR3 with reference TRBV19 and TRBJ1-1 gives the whole variable domain DGGITQSPKYLFRKEGQNVTLSCEQNLNHDAMYWYRQDPGQGLRLIYYSQIVNDFQKGDIAEGYSVSREKKESFPLTVTSAQKNPTAFYLCASMAPRSTEAFFGQGTRLTVV.

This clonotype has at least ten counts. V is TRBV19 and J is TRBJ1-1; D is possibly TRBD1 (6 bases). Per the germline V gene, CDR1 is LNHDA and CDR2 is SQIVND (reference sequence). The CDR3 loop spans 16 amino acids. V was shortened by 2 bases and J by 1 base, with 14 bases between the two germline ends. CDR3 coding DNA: TGTGCCAGTAGTATAAACTACAGGGCTTCGAACACTGAAGCTTTCTTT. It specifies CASSINYRASNTEAFF.

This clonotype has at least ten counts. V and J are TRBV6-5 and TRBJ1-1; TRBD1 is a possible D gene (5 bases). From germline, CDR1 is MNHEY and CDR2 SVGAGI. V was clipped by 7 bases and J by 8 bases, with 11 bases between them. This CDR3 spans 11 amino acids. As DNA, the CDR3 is TGTGCCAGCATGCTGGGGCGCGAAGCTTTCTTT. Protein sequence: CASMLGREAFF.

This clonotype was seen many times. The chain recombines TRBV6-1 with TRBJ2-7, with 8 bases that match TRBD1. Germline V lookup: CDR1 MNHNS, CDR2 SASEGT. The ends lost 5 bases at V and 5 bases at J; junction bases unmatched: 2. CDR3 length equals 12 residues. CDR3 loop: CASSKQGDEQYF. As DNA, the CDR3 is TGTGCCAGCAGTAAACAGGGGGACGAGCAGTACTTC.

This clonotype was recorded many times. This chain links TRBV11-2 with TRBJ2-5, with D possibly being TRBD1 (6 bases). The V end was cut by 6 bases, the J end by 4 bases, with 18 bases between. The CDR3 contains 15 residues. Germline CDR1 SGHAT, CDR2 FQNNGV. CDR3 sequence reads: CASSSHTGYGETQYF. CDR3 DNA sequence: TGTGCCAGCAGTTCCCACACAGGGTACGGAGAGACCCAGTACTTC.

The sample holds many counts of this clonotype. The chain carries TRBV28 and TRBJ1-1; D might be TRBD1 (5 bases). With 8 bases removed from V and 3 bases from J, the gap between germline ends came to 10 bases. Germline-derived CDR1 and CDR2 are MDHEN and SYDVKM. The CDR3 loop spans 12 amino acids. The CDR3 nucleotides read TGTGCCAGCGTGACAGTGGACACTGAAGCTTTCTTT. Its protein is CASVTVDTEAFF.

This CDR3 is CASSDRASTDTQYF. The CDR3 nucleotides are TGTGCCAGCAGCGACAGGGCAAGCACAGATACGCAGTATTTT. V and J are TRBV12-3 or TRBV12-4 and TRBJ2-3; TRBD1 matches 7 bases. This CDR3 contains 14 residues. The trim removed 6 bases at V and 0 bases at J, leaving 3 bases unmatched.

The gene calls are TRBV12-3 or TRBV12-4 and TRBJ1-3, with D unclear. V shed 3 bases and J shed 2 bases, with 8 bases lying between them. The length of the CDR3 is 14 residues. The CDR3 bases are TGTGCCAGCAGTTTGTGGATGGCTGGAAACACCATATATTTT. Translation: CASSLWMAGNTIYF.

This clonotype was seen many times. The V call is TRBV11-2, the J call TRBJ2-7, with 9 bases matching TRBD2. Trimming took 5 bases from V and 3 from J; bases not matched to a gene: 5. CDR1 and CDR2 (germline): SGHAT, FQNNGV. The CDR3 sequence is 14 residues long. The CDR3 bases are TGTGCCAGCAGCCTTACGACTAGCGGCTACGAGCAGTACTTC. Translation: CASSLTTSGYEQYF.

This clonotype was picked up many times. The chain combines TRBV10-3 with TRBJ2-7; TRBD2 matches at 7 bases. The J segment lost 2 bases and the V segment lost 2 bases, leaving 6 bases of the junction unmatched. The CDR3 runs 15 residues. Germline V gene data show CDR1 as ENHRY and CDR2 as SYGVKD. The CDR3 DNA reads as TGTGCCATCAGTGAGGGGAGCGGGGTTACCTACGAGCAGTACTTC. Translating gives CAISEGSGVTYEQYF.

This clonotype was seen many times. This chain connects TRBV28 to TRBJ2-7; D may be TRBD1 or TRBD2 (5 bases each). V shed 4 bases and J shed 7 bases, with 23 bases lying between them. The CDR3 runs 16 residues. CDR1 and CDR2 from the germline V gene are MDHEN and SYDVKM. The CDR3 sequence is CASSSAVGPQRGEQYF. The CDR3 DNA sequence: TGTGCCAGCAGTTCCGCCGTCGGGCCCCAGAGGGGAGAGCAGTACTTC.